Listed below are T cell receptor beta chains from one sample, sequenced in a study of blood T cell repertoires in COVID-19. Sequencing used immunoSEQ multiplex PCR; TCRdb keeps in-frame clones, though not all of them. The sample records about 57,000 clones, roughly 85% being singletons. Source material: peripheral blood. Receptors originate from a man in his sixties with acute or convalescent COVID-19. The CDR3 runs from the conserved cysteine through the conserved F or W. The D gene is left open where the match is weak. Only some rows state a clone size, as once, few, many or a class for expanded clones.

len	v_gene	j_gene	d_gene	abundance	CDR3aa	CDR3nt
14	TRBV7-2	TRBJ2-3	TRBD2	-	CANGGGNWADTQYF	TGTGCCAATGGCGGGGGAAATTGGGCAGATACGCAGTATTTT
14	TRBV19	TRBJ1-1	-	once	CASYPRGSGTEAFF	TGTGCCAGCTATCCTCGGGGGTCGGGGACTGAAGCTTTCTTT
11	TRBV20-1	TRBJ1-2	-	-	CSARVNYGYTF	TGCAGTGCTAGAGTTAATTATGGCTACACCTTC
19	TRBV2	TRBJ1-6	-	-	CASSDQRGGAGRGNSPLHF	TGTGCCAGCAGTGACCAAAGGGGAGGGGCTGGGAGAGGAAATTCACCCCTCCACTTT
14	TRBV9	TRBJ2-7	-	-	CASSDPKTGYEQYF	TGTGCCAGCAGCGATCCAAAGACAGGCTACGAGCAGTACTTC
13	TRBV28	TRBJ1-5	TRBD1	-	CASTTGPNQPQHF	TGTGCCAGCACGACAGGGCCCAATCAGCCCCAGCATTTT
15	TRBV28	TRBJ1-5	-	-	CASSSSDSIRGAQHF	TGTGCCAGCAGTTCCTCCGACAGCATACGTGGGGCCCAGCATTTT
15	TRBV24-1	TRBJ2-6	-	-	CATSDPSSGANVLTF	TGTGCCACCAGTGACCCCAGCTCTGGGGCCAACGTCCTGACTTTC
17	TRBV5-1	TRBJ2-1	TRBD2	-	CASSFPLAGGPYNEQFF	TGCGCCAGCAGCTTCCCGCTAGCGGGGGGCCCCTACAATGAGCAGTTCTTC
15	TRBV4-1	TRBJ2-1	TRBD2	-	CASSPGLAWVEEQFF	TGCGCCAGCAGCCCCGGACTAGCATGGGTTGAGGAGCAGTTCTTC
13	TRBV14	TRBJ1-6	-	-	CASSQGSDSPLHF	TGTGCCAGCAGCCAAGGGTCGGATTCACCCCTCCACTTT
14	TRBV28	TRBJ2-4	TRBD2	-	CASSIIAGRGKEYF	TGTGCCAGCAGTATCATAGCGGGAAGAGGGAAGGAATACTTC
17	TRBV24-1	TRBJ2-2	-	-	CATSDFVAGSNTGELFF	TGTGCCACCAGTGATTTTGTGGCGGGGTCGAACACCGGGGAGCTGTTTTTT
15	TRBV5-4	TRBJ1-6	-	-	CASSLFGGGGSPLHF	TGTGCCAGCAGCTTGTTCGGGGGGGGAGGATCACCCCTCCACTTT
16	TRBV19	TRBJ2-2	TRBD2	once	CASRPPGSGATGELFF	TGTGCCAGTAGACCCCCCGGTAGCGGGGCAACCGGGGAGCTGTTTTTT
14	TRBV2	TRBJ2-1	-	-	CASGTGTGYNEQFF	TGTGCCAGTGGAACCGGGACTGGGTACAATGAGCAGTTCTTC
13	TRBV9	TRBJ2-1	-	-	CASEGVSYNEQFF	TGTGCCAGTGAGGGGGTCTCCTACAATGAGCAGTTCTTC